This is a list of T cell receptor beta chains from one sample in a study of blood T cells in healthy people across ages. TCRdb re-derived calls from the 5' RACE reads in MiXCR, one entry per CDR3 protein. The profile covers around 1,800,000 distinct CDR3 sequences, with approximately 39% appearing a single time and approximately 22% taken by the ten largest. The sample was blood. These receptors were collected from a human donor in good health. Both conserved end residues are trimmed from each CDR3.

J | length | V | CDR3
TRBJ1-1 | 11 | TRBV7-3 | ANSPQAGTEAF
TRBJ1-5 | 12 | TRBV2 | ASSGGRINQPQH
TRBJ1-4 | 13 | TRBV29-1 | SITQGEIANEKLF
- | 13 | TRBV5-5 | ASSLNRALIYEQY
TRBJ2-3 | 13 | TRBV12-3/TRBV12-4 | ASSLEGTSTDAQY
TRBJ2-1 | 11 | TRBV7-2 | ASSLAQGNEQF
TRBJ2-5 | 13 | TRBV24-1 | ATSDFFEGQETQY
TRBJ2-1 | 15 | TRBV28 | ASSQLEGGGRSVEQF
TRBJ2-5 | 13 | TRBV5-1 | ASSLVAGESETLY
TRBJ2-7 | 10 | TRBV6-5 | ASSADWREQY
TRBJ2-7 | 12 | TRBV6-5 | ASRQAGGVYEQY
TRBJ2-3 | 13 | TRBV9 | ASSPGASGADTQY
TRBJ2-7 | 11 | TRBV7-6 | ASSFPPQLEQY
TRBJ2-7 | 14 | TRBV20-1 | SAVSSSSGAKYEQY
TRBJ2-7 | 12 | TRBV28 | ASLPSLPSYEQY
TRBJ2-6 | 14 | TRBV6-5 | ASSITSGAGANVLT
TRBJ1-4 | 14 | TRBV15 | ATSSPKRAGNEKLF
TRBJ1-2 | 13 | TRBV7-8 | ASSLGRDRVDRYT
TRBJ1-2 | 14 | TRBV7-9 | ASSSGTEILNYGYT
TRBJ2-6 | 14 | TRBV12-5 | ASGPWTDSGANVLT
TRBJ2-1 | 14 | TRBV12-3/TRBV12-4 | ASSFLAGETYNEQF
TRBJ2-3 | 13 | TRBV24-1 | ATSDLRQNTDTQY
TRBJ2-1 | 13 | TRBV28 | ASSFPPGPPSEQF
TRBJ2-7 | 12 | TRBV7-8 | ASSQWGRHYEQY
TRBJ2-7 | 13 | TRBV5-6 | ASSGSTEDSYEQY
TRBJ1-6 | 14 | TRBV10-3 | AISQTGTGTNSPLH
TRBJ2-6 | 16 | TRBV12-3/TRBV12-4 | ASSFGAGLISGANVLT
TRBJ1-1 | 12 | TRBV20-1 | SARNRGSGTEAF
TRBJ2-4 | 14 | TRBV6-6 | ASSKGLAGNYNEQY
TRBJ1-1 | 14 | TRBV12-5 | ASGLVLGGRGTEAF
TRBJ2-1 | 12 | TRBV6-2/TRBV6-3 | ASSAGFTYNEQF
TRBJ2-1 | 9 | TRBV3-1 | ASSHGTAQF
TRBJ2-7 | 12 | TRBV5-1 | ASSFQADSYEQY
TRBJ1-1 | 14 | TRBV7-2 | ASSTQSYRVGTEAF
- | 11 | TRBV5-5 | ASSLEFIEGAF
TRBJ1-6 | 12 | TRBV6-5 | ASSPTASHSPLH
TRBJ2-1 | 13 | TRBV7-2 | ASSSPEDNYNEQF
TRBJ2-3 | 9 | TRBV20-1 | SALEKDTQY
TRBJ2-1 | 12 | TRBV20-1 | SARDRTGRDEQF
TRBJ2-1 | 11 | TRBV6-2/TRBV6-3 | ASSPADWNEQF
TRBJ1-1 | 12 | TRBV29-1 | SVAGLLMNTEAF
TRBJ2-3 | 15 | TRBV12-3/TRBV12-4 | ASSGGQLAASTDTQY
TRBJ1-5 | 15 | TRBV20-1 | SARDRWRENSNQPQH
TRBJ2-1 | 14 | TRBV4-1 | ASSQGRSGGATEQF
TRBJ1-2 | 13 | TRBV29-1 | SVDPGRTLGEGYT
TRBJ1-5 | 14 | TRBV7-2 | ASSLEQGVYNQPQH
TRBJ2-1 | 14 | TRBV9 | ASSVLGLSNYNEQF
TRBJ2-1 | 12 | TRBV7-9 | ASKRGGGDNEQF
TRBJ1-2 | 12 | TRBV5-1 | ASSFRLQGYGYT
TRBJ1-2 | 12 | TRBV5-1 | ASSRDTGVYGYT
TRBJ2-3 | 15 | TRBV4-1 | ASSQEGGLVGTDTQY